A single sample is the source of the 20 T cell receptor beta chains below, sequenced in a study of T cells in Graves' hyperthyroidism and ophthalmopathy. From RNA transcripts, TCR beta CDR3 regions were amplified. During a first-round RT-PCR of the TCR CDR3, the HTBI primer set was used. Each CDR3 protein gets one entry after TCRdb re-called the multiplex PCR reads with MiXCR. The profile shows over 650,000 distinct CDR3 sequences, roughly 46% of them singletons. Source material: peripheral blood or thyroid tissue (not recorded which). These receptors all stem from an adult man with Graves' disease, either hyperthyroidism or ophthalmopathy (not recorded which).

This chain connects TRBV2 to TRBJ2-6; 9 nucleotides match TRBD1. With 7 bases clipped from V and 0 bases from J, the junction kept 13 bases outside the gene matches. CDR1 is SNHLY and CDR2 is FYNNEI in the germline V gene. This CDR3 is 19 amino acids long. This CDR3 is CASKRIWTGAVSGANVLTF. Written as DNA, the CDR3 is TGTGCCAGCAAGAGGATCTGGACAGGGGCCGTCTCTGGGGCCAACGTCCTGACTTTC.

V and J are TRBV7-2 and TRBJ1-6; D is uncertain. CDR3 size: 13 residues. Trimming stripped 7 bases from V and 4 bases from J, with 8 bases between. From germline, CDR1 is SGHTA and CDR2 FQGNSA. This CDR3 reads CASTADYNSPLHF. The CDR3 nucleotides read TGTGCCAGCACTGCAGATTATAATTCACCCCTCCACTTT.

Only a few counts were recorded for this clonotype. The rearrangement links TRBV10-3 to TRBJ2-3; D perhaps matches TRBD1 (5 bases). Germline CDR1 and CDR2: ENHRY and SYGVKD. With 8 bases removed from V and 2 bases from J, the gap between germline ends came to 14 bases. The CDR3 contains 14 residues. CDR3 loop: CAIRPGQATDTQYF. The CDR3 DNA is TGTGCCATCCGACCCGGACAAGCCACAGATACGCAGTATTTT.

The chain links TRBV7-9 to TRBJ1-6, with no clear D. CDR3 size: 15 residues. CDR1 is SEHNR, CDR2 FQNEAQ, per germline (reference sequence). V was trimmed by 2 bases and J by 6 bases, leaving 11 bases between them. CDR3 nucleotides: TGTGCCAGCAGCTTATTGGCGGCAACTAATTCACCCCTCCACTTT. Protein: CASSLLAATNSPLHF.

This rearrangement joins TRBV29-1 to TRBJ2-7; the D gene could be TRBD1 or TRBD2 (6 bases each). V shed 4 bases and J shed 3 bases, with 22 bases lying between them. CDR1 and CDR2 (germline): SQVTM, ANQGSEA. The CDR3 has 16 residues. The CDR3 coding sequence is TGCAGCGTTGCAGGGAGGCGGGACACCGATGACTACGAGCAGTACTTC. The encoded protein is CSVAGRRDTDDYEQYF.

This clonotype has more than one count but fewer than ten. This chain joins TRBV10-1 and TRBJ1-6; perhaps TRBD1 as D (6 bases). Trimming pared 4 bases from V and 5 bases from J, leaving 12 bases between. Germline V gene sequence: CDR1 WNHNN, CDR2 SYGVQD (reference sequence). This CDR3 comprises 15 residues. CDR3: CASSGPQGNNSPLHF. The CDR3 DNA reads TGCGCCAGCAGTGGACCCCAGGGGAATAATTCACCCCTCCACTTT.

The CDR3 reads CASSESDRANSNQPQHF. The CDR3 nucleotides are TGCGCCAGCAGTGAGTCGGACAGGGCAAATAGCAATCAGCCCCAGCATTTT. The genes are TRBV10-2 and TRBJ1-5; 8 bases are shared with TRBD1. This CDR3 is built from 17 residues. Germline V gene sequence: CDR1 WSHSY, CDR2 SAAADI. V lost 0 bases, J lost 0 bases, and 4 bases stayed unmatched.

This clonotype has a count of ten or more. The genes are TRBV20-1 and TRBJ1-1; TRBD1 matches at 7 bases. J lost 3 bases, V lost 4 bases, and 11 bases had no gene match. The CDR3 is made up of 15 amino acids. CDR1 is DFQATT and CDR2 is SNEGSKA in the germline V gene (reference sequence). CDR3 nucleotide sequence: TGCAGTGCTAAACCACAGGGGATGGCGGACACTGAAGCTTTCTTT. Protein sequence: CSAKPQGMADTEAFF.

V is TRBV15 and J is TRBJ2-5; perhaps TRBD1 as D (6 bases). Trimming removed 3 bases from V and 2 bases from J, with 7 bases in between. The CDR3 length is 13 residues. Germline CDR1 is LNHNV and CDR2 is YYDKDF (reference sequence). CDR3 in amino acids: CATSRTGQETQYF. CDR3 nucleotide sequence: TGTGCCACCAGCAGGACAGGTCAAGAGACCCAGTACTTC.

The chain uses TRBV19 and TRBJ1-5, with D tentatively TRBD1 (5 bases). Trimming took 9 bases from V and 6 from J, leaving 12 bases between them. The CDR3 length is 12 residues. Germline CDR1 and CDR2: LNHDA and SQIVND (reference sequence). CDR3 nucleotides: TGTGCCAGCGGCGGAGGGGTTCAGCCCCAGCATTTT. This gives the protein CASGGGVQPQHF.

This clonotype was recorded many times. The CDR3 is CASSSGQGLETQYF. As DNA, the CDR3 is TGTGCCAGCAGCTCCGGACAGGGGCTTGAGACCCAGTACTTC. The chain recombines TRBV7-8 with TRBJ2-5; 9 bases line up with TRBD1. V trimming: 4 bases; J trimming: 5 bases; junction bases outside the gene matches: 5. The length of the CDR3 is 14 residues. Germline V lookup: CDR1 SGHVS, CDR2 FQNEAQ.

The genes are TRBV20-1 and TRBJ1-5; no reliable D call. Trimming removed 0 bases at V and 2 bases at J, with 11 bases between. The V gene's germline CDR1 is DFQATT and CDR2 SNEGSKA (reference sequence). The CDR3 has 15 amino acids. The CDR3 here is CSARDSLGGNQPQHF. The CDR3 DNA reads as TGCAGTGCTAGAGATTCCCTTGGGGGCAATCAGCCCCAGCATTTT.

This clonotype was counted between two and nine times. V usage is TRBV19 and J usage is TRBJ1-6; 12 bases map to TRBD1. The germline CDR1 and CDR2 sequences are LNHDA and SQIVND (reference sequence). V lost 6 bases to trimming and J lost 13 bases; unmatched junction nucleotides: 10. The length of the CDR3 is 15 residues. CDR3 sequence (DNA): TGTGCCAGTAGGCGCCGGGACAGGGGGCTGTCGCCCCTCCACTTT. It encodes CASRRRDRGLSPLHF.

This chain joins TRBV15 and TRBJ2-6; D is unresolved. CDR1 is LNHNV and CDR2 is YYDKDF in the germline V gene (reference sequence). V dropped 0 bases and J dropped 0 bases, with 6 bases sitting between them. The CDR3 is made up of 16 amino acids. The CDR3 loop is CATSRDVPSGANVLTF. The DNA of the CDR3 is TGTGCCACCAGCAGAGACGTCCCCTCTGGGGCCAACGTCCTGACTTTC. Looking up the rest from reference TRBV15 and TRBJ2-6 gives the full variable domain: DAMVIQNPRYQVTQFGKPVTLSCSQTLNHNVMYWYQQKSSQAPKLLFHYYDKDFNNEADTPDNFQSRRPNTSFCFLDIRSPGLGDTAMYLCATSRDVPSGANVLTFGAGSRLTVL.

This clonotype was counted a few times. This chain uses TRBV20-1 with TRBJ1-1; D perhaps matches TRBD1 (6 bases). V dropped 5 bases and J dropped 6 bases, with 16 bases sitting between them. In germline, CDR1 is DFQATT, CDR2 SNEGSKA (reference sequence). The CDR3 totals 13 residues. The CDR3 protein is CSASPPGGSEAFF. The CDR3 DNA reads TGCAGTGCTTCCCCCCCCGGGGGCTCTGAAGCTTTCTTT.

The V and J genes are TRBV7-9 and TRBJ2-5, with 8 bases lining up with TRBD2. This CDR3 is 15 amino acids long. Germline loops: CDR1 SEHNR, CDR2 FQNEAQ (reference sequence). The junction had 5 bases not matched to a gene; V was cut back by 5 bases and J by 0 bases. CDR3 sequence reads: CASSNERGYQETQYF. CDR3 DNA sequence: TGTGCCAGCAGCAACGAGCGGGGGTACCAAGAGACCCAGTACTTC.

This clonotype was counted between two and nine times. The CDR3 coding sequence is TGTGCCAGCAGCCGAGGACAGGGGTTCCCTAATGAAAAACTGTTTTTT. This sequence encodes CASSRGQGFPNEKLFF. The chain recombines TRBV6-5 with TRBJ1-4, with 9 positions matching TRBD1. Trimming cost V 6 bases and J 3 bases; bases outside gene matches: 8. The germline CDR1 and CDR2 sequences are MNHEY and SVGAGI. The CDR3 consists of 16 residues.

V gene TRBV7-9 combines with J gene TRBJ2-7, with D possibly TRBD1 on 6 matching bases. V gave up 8 bases and J gave up 0 bases, with 14 bases separating them. From germline, CDR1 is SEHNR and CDR2 FQNEAQ (reference sequence). The length of the CDR3 is 14 residues. The CDR3 nucleotides are TGTGCCAGCGGGCCTACGACAGGCTCCTACGAGCAGTACTTC. Encoded protein: CASGPTTGSYEQYF.

Worth noting for this clonotype: A read error is likely, as this CDR3 ends without the conserved phenylalanine or tryptophan. The V call is TRBV29-1, the J call TRBJ1-2; the match to TRBD1 covers 7 bases. This CDR3 is 12 amino acids long. The V and J ends lost 7 bases and 4 bases, in that order; junction bases with no gene match: 6. In germline, CDR1 is SQVTM, CDR2 ANQGSEA. CDR3: CSALTGPYGYTL. Here the CDR3 DNA reads TGCAGCGCCCTGACAGGGCCCTATGGCTACACCCTC.

This clonotype came up a few times. This chain links TRBV20-1 with TRBJ1-5; D ambiguous. This CDR3 has 13 residues. Between the trimmed V and J ends, which lost 6 bases and 2 bases, there was a span of 11 bases. Germline lookup yields CDR1 DFQATT and CDR2 SNEGSKA (reference sequence). CDR3 coding DNA: TGCAGTGCCCCCGGCCCGGGCAATCAGCCCCAGCATTTT. This codes for CSAPGPGNQPQHF.